This T cell receptor (beta chain) derives from a study of blood T cell repertoires in COVID-19. In the original analysis: From reference gene primer amplification, estimates of nucleated cell counts were derived. Clones were read by immunoSEQ multiplex PCR, and TCRdb kept only the in-frame ones, dropping some. V and J calls and clone size come straight from that table; D and trimming were deduced from the DNA. The top ten hold about 0.95% of the sample, which has some 150,000 clones, more than 75% seen once. This sequence originates from a man aged 35-49 years with acute or convalescent COVID-19. Input material: peripheral blood.

The DNA for the CDR3 is TGTGCCAGCTCACTTTGGACAAACTCCTACGAGCAGTACTTC. Translation gives CASSLWTNSYEQYF. The chain is built from TRBV18 and TRBJ2-7, with a possible D match to TRBD1 (5 bases). The CDR3 is 14 amino acids. Germline V gives CDR1 KGHSH, CDR2 LQKENI. V was shortened by 4 bases and J by 0 bases, with 10 bases between the two germline ends. The full variable domain, with the rest looked up from reference TRBV18 and TRBJ2-7, is NAGVMQNPRHLVRRRGQEARLRCSPMKGHSHVYWYRQLPEEGLKFMVYLQKENIIDESGMPKERFSAEFPKEGPSILRIQQVVRGDSAAYFCASSLWTNSYEQYFGPGTRLTVT.